This TCR beta chain was sequenced for a study of shared clonotypes between healthy human individuals. Germline CDR1 reads LGHNA; CDR2 reads YSLEER. The CDR3 covers 17 residues. The V end was cut by 0 bases, the J end by 5 bases, with 19 bases between. Measured with immunoSEQ multiplex PCR; TCRdb has only the in-frame clones, and not every one. The data contain some 2.1 million clones, about 95% of them seen just once; the ten biggest clones take up 0.9% to 1.4%. Only one count was recorded for this clone. Its target is unknown. Terminally differentiated effector memory CD45RA+ cells were excluded by CCR7 positive selection of CD45RO-negative cells. Donors were healthy HIV-negative adults without recent acute infections or vaccinations. Regarding the study as a whole: Estimated richness values were generally larger in naive subsets than in memory subsets.

V is TRBV4-3 and J is TRBJ1-2, with D perhaps TRBD1 (5 bases). The sample taken for sequencing was naive CD8+ T cells sorted from blood. The receptor comes from a young man in good health. The CDR3 sequence: CASSQDLSQALGYGYTF. The CDR3 nucleotides read TGCGCCAGCAGCCAAGATCTATCACAGGCCCTTGGGTATGGCTACACCTTC.